One sample yielded the 31 T cell receptor beta chains listed below, sequenced in a study of blood T cell repertoires in COVID-19. Here immunoSEQ multiplex PCR was the method, and the copy in TCRdb shows in-frame clones only, minus some. The repertoire holds about 97,000 clones, 70% to 90% seen once, with approximately 2% in the top ten. The material sequenced was peripheral blood. These receptors were obtained from a man aged 50-60 years with active COVID-19.

This chain uses TRBV27 with TRBJ2-1; 7 bases align to TRBD1. CDR1 MNHEY and CDR2 SMNVEV come from the germline V gene (reference sequence). CDR3 length: 16 amino acids. V shed 3 bases and J 0 bases; nucleotides not matched to a gene: 5. The CDR3 DNA reads TGTGCCAGCAGTTTCGGACACAGGGGCTCCTACAATGAGCAGTTCTTC. Its translation: CASSFGHRGSYNEQFF.

The chain joins TRBV18 to TRBJ2-7; the D is unclear. The germline V and J ends were trimmed by 2 bases and 4 bases, with 15 bases remaining between them. This CDR3 spans 15 amino acids. Germline lookup yields CDR1 KGHSH and CDR2 LQKENI. The chain's CDR3 is CASSPALTHQYEQYF. DNA for the CDR3: TGTGCCAGCTCACCAGCCCTTACGCACCAGTACGAGCAGTACTTC.

The CDR3: CASSQDITGELFF. The CDR3 region has the DNA TGTGCCAGCAGCCAAGATATAACCGGGGAGCTGTTTTTT. V usage is TRBV3-1 (or the pseudogene TRBV3-2) and J usage is TRBJ2-2; no clear D gene. V dropped 0 bases and J dropped 5 bases, with 4 bases sitting between them. The germline V gene has CDR1 LGHDT and CDR2 YNNKEL (reference sequence). The CDR3 runs 13 residues.

The chain combines TRBV7-3 with TRBJ2-1, with D perhaps TRBD2 (7 bases). V was clipped by 1 base and J by 0 bases, with 10 bases between them. Germline V lookup: CDR1 SGHTA, CDR2 FQGTGA. CDR3 length equals 16 residues. The CDR3 coding sequence is TGTGCCAGCAGCTTAAGGGGGGGCCGCTCCTACAATGAGCAGTTCTTC. Translation gives CASSLRGGRSYNEQFF.

The chain links TRBV19 to TRBJ1-1; TRBD1 aligns across 8 bases. The CDR3 totals 14 residues. V shed 8 bases and J 0 bases; nucleotides not matched to a gene: 5. Germline V gene sequence: CDR1 LNHDA, CDR2 SQIVND (reference sequence). This CDR3 reads CASSKQGVNTEAFF. In DNA, the CDR3 is TGTGCCAGTTCCAAACAGGGGGTGAACACTGAAGCTTTCTTT.

This clone was counted a single time. The chain links TRBV19 to TRBJ1-1, with 7 bases matching TRBD1. The junction had 18 bases not matched to a gene; V was cut back by 10 bases and J by 4 bases. Germline V lookup: CDR1 LNHDA, CDR2 SQIVND (reference sequence). This CDR3 has 16 amino acids. CDR3 amino acids: CATKGLVRQGSTEAFF. CDR3 in DNA: TGTGCCACCAAGGGGCTAGTACGACAGGGCAGCACTGAAGCTTTCTTT.

In its sample, this clone was seen a few times. The chain couples TRBV30 to TRBJ2-7, with 9 bases fitting TRBD2. The junction had 3 bases not matched to a gene; V was cut back by 2 bases and J by 1 base. CDR3 length equals 14 residues. Germline values: CDR1 GTSNPN, CDR2 SVGIG (reference sequence). Here the CDR3 DNA reads TGTGCCTGGAGTCTCCTAGCGGGGTCCTACGAGCAGTACTTC. Encoded protein: CAWSLLAGSYEQYF. The whole variable domain, remainder taken from reference TRBV30 and TRBJ2-7, is SQTIHQWPATLVQPVGSPLSLECTVEGTSNPNLYWYRQAAGRGLQLLFYSVGIGQISSEVPQNLSASRPQDRQFILSSKKLLLSDSGFYLCAWSLLAGSYEQYFGPGTRLTVT.

The V and J genes are TRBV12-5 and TRBJ2-3, with D possibly TRBD1 on 5 matching bases. The CDR3 runs 14 residues. V lost 7 bases to trimming and J lost 7 bases, with 18 bases between them. In germline, CDR1 is LGHNT, CDR2 FRNRAP. CDR3 sequence reads: CASVMDKVGNTQYF. The CDR3 DNA follows: TGTGCTAGTGTCATGGACAAGGTGGGGAATACGCAGTATTTT.

This chain joins TRBV7-9 and TRBJ1-5, with unresolved D. The germline V gene has CDR1 SEHNR and CDR2 FQNEAQ (reference sequence). V was cut by 5 bases and J by 7 bases, with 18 bases left in between. This CDR3 spans 15 amino acids. The CDR3 protein is CASSPDWALEQPQHF. The CDR3 DNA follows: TGTGCCAGCAGCCCTGATTGGGCCTTAGAGCAGCCCCAGCATTTT.

V gene TRBV5-1 combines with J gene TRBJ2-5; D uncertain. V shed 0 bases and J shed 4 bases, with 16 bases lying between them. The CDR3 consists of 16 residues. Germline-derived CDR1 and CDR2 are SGHRS and YFSETQ. CDR3: CASSLGQVTFPETQYF. The DNA of the CDR3 is TGCGCCAGCAGCTTGGGTCAGGTCACATTCCCAGAGACCCAGTACTTC.

The V gene is TRBV5-6, the J gene TRBJ2-1; D perhaps matches TRBD2 (5 bases). Germline CDR1 SGHDT, CDR2 YYEEEE. There are 13 residues in the CDR3. Trimming removed 0 bases at V and 5 bases at J, with 6 bases between. CDR3 loop: CASSLGLNNEQFF. Here the CDR3 DNA reads TGTGCCAGCAGCTTGGGACTAAACAATGAGCAGTTCTTC.

The CDR3 DNA is TGTGCCAGCAAGCAGGGTCGCAAGTACTTC. The encoded protein is CASKQGRKYF. The chain couples TRBV6-5 to TRBJ2-5, with TRBD1 as a possible D gene (5 bases). The length of the CDR3 is 10 residues. Germline-derived CDR1 and CDR2 are MNHEY and SVGAGI. The V and J ends lost 7 bases and 12 bases respectively, with 12 bases between them.

The genes are TRBV7-2 and TRBJ1-1, with a tentative D call TRBD1 (5 bases). Germline V gene data show CDR1 as SGHTA and CDR2 as FQGNSA. The CDR3 sequence is 15 residues long. The ends were cut back, 5 bases at V and 1 base at J, with 14 bases in the middle. The CDR3 nucleotides read TGTGCCAGCAGCGCGCAGGGAAGGGGGAACACTGAAGCTTTCTTT. Encoded protein: CASSAQGRGNTEAFF.

The chain has TRBV16 and TRBJ2-7; unclear D gene. With 2 bases removed from V and 1 base from J, the gap between germline ends came to 9 bases. CDR3 size: 14 residues. Looked up from germline, CDR1 is KGHSY and CDR2 is FQNENV. Written as DNA, the CDR3 is TGTGCCAGCAGCCAACTCCTAGGATCCTACGAGCAGTACTTC. Translation gives CASSQLLGSYEQYF.

This chain uses TRBV12-3 or TRBV12-4 with TRBJ2-7; D is uncertain. V dropped 9 bases and J dropped 5 bases, with 11 bases sitting between them. CDR3 size: 11 residues. CDR3 nucleotides: TGTGCCAGTAGCAAGAGGCACGAGCAGTACTTC. Translating gives CASSKRHEQYF.

V usage is TRBV13 and J usage is TRBJ2-2; 8 nucleotides match TRBD1. Germline V lookup: CDR1 PRHDT, CDR2 FYEKMQ (reference sequence). This CDR3 is 14 amino acids long. Trimming at V came to 6 bases and at J to 7 bases, leaving 7 bases not matched to a gene. CDR3 sequence (DNA): TGTGCCAGCAGGCGGACAGGGTACATCGGGGAGCTGTTTTTT. Its protein product is CASRRTGYIGELFF.

V gene TRBV5-6 combines with J gene TRBJ1-2; D unclear. CDR1 is SGHDT and CDR2 is YYEEEE in the germline V gene. The CDR3 has 12 residues. Trimming pared 3 bases from V and 6 bases from J, leaving 9 bases between. The chain's CDR3 is CASSSYFDGYTF. For the CDR3, the DNA is TGTGCCAGCAGCTCGTATTTTGATGGCTACACCTTC.

The V and J genes are TRBV5-5 and TRBJ1-4; maybe TRBD1 (6 bases). V lost 0 bases, J lost 3 bases, and 21 bases lay in between. Per the germline V gene, CDR1 is SGHKS and CDR2 is YYEKEE (reference sequence). This CDR3 region has 19 residues. CDR3 loop: CASSLGGGRAGWSNEKLFF. Written as DNA, the CDR3 is TGTGCCAGCAGCTTGGGAGGGGGAAGGGCTGGCTGGTCTAATGAAAAACTGTTTTTT. The entire variable domain, with the rest obtained from reference TRBV5-5 and TRBJ1-4, is as follows: DAGVTQSPTHLIKTRGQQVTLRCSPISGHKSVSWYQQVLGQGPQFIFQYYEKEERGRGNFPDRFSARQFPNYSSELNVNALLLGDSALYLCASSLGGGRAGWSNEKLFFGSGTQLSVL.

This chain uses TRBV2 with TRBJ2-3; tentative D call: TRBD2 (5 bases). The germline V and J ends were trimmed by 7 bases and 6 bases, with 23 bases remaining between them. Looked up from germline, CDR1 is SNHLY and CDR2 is FYNNEI. The CDR3 has 16 residues. CDR3 nucleotides: TGTGCCAGCACGGGTTTGCGGCAAAAGGTAGCGGATACGCAGTATTTT. This encodes CASTGLRQKVADTQYF.

The chain is built from TRBV6-2 or TRBV6-3 and TRBJ2-1, with 8 bases matching TRBD2. This CDR3 spans 16 amino acids. V lost 2 bases and J lost 2; bases outside the gene matches: 5. In germline, CDR1 is MNHEY, CDR2 SVGEGT. CDR3 protein: CASSYAGGHPYNEQFF. CDR3 coding DNA: TGTGCCAGCAGTTACGCGGGGGGCCATCCCTACAATGAGCAGTTCTTC.

This chain links TRBV14 with TRBJ2-3; D is perhaps TRBD2 (5 bases). Germline CDR1 is SGHDN and CDR2 is FVKESK. The CDR3 has 16 amino acids. Trimming cost V 2 bases and J 1 base, with 13 bases left between them. CDR3 bases: TGTGCCAGCAGCCAATTCTTAGGGCGGGGCACAGATACGCAGTATTTT. It translates to CASSQFLGRGTDTQYF.

The chain joins TRBV2 to TRBJ2-3, with TRBD2 matching 13 bases. CDR1 and CDR2 (germline): SNHLY, FYNNEI. J was trimmed by 4 bases and V by 8 bases; bases with no gene match: 9. The CDR3 spans 16 residues. The CDR3 is CASSGTSGADADTQYF. CDR3 DNA: TGTGCCAGCTCCGGGACTAGCGGGGCGGACGCAGATACGCAGTATTTT.

Here the CDR3 DNA reads TGTGCCAGCAGCTTATTGGCTGGTTACAATGAGCAGTTCTTC. It is translated as CASSLLAGYNEQFF. The rearrangement links TRBV7-8 to TRBJ2-1; D remains ambiguous. Germline CDR1 and CDR2: SGHVS and FQNEAQ. The CDR3 is 14 residues long. V lost 2 bases and J lost 4, with 9 bases in between.

This clone occurred once. The V call is TRBV6-6, the J call TRBJ1-1; D uncertain. The germline gives CDR1 MNHNY, CDR2 SVGAGI (reference sequence). The CDR3 runs 12 residues. The ends were cut back, 6 bases at V and 11 bases at J, with 16 bases in the middle. The CDR3 spells CASSPGWEQAFF. CDR3 nucleotides: TGTGCCAGCAGCCCGGGGTGGGAACAGGCTTTCTTT.

The rearrangement uses TRBV5-5 and TRBJ2-7; TRBD1 matches at 8 bases. The CDR3 extends over 16 amino acids. Germline CDR1 SGHKS, CDR2 YYEKEE (reference sequence). Unmatched junction bases numbered 9, after V lost 0 bases and J lost 4 bases. CDR3 DNA: TGTGCCAGCAGCTTGGGAGTAGGGACAGGCACATACGAGCAGTACTTC. Protein product: CASSLGVGTGTYEQYF.

The V gene is TRBV19, the J gene TRBJ2-1, with D uncertain. Germline V CDR1 and CDR2: LNHDA, SQIVND (reference sequence). V lost 3 bases and J 8 bases, leaving 11 bases between the germline ends. This CDR3 has 13 residues. As DNA, the CDR3 is TGTGCCAGTAGTATTCGTTTTCGGGATGAGCAGTTCTTC. Translated: CASSIRFRDEQFF.

The V gene is TRBV21-1, the J gene TRBJ1-1. TRBV21-1 is designated a pseudogene. The length of the CDR3 is 18 residues. CDR3 region: CASSPRPGCNKRRAEAFF. The DNA of the CDR3 is TGTGCCAGCAGCCCCCGTCCTGGATGTAATAAGAGGAGGGCTGAAGCTTTCTTT.

This sequence joins TRBV20-1 and TRBJ1-3; possibly TRBD1 for D (5 bases). The V end was cut by 6 bases, the J end by 4 bases, with 16 bases between. The CDR3 runs 14 residues. In germline, CDR1 is DFQATT, CDR2 SNEGSKA (reference sequence). CDR3 sequence reads: CSASMRGFGNTIYF. CDR3 DNA sequence: TGCAGTGCCAGTATGCGGGGGTTCGGAAACACCATATATTTT.

The chain links TRBV2 to TRBJ2-7; 11 bases are shared with TRBD1. This CDR3 spans 12 amino acids. CDR1 is SNHLY, CDR2 FYNNEI, per germline. Unmatched junction bases numbered 0, after V lost 6 bases and J lost 5 bases. The CDR3: CASRDRGHEQYF. DNA for the CDR3: TGTGCCAGCAGGGACAGGGGGCACGAGCAGTACTTC.

The table lists this clone with a count of one. The V and J genes are TRBV6-5 and TRBJ1-5; no firm D call. The CDR3 spans 12 residues. CDR1 MNHEY and CDR2 SVGAGI come from the germline V gene. V was trimmed by 6 bases and J by 7 bases, leaving 10 bases between them. CDR3 sequence: CASRSGGQPQHF. DNA of the CDR3: TGTGCCAGCAGGTCGGGAGGGCAGCCCCAGCATTTT.

The rearrangement uses TRBV27 and TRBJ2-7; TRBD2 matches at 13 bases. The CDR3 totals 17 residues. The J segment lost 2 bases and the V segment lost 3 bases, leaving 7 bases of the junction unmatched. Germline V CDR1 and CDR2: MNHEY, SMNVEV (reference sequence). CDR3 region: CASSFTSGGAWAYEQYF. The CDR3 coding sequence is TGTGCCAGCAGTTTTACTAGCGGGGGGGCCTGGGCCTACGAGCAGTACTTC.